This T cell receptor beta chain was documented in a study of blood T cell repertoires in COVID-19. Turning to the study itself: Collection of acute and convalescent COVID-19 samples took place in the United States, Italy and Spain. T cells, B-cell-depleted T cells, or PBMCs provided the cDNA or gDNA that served as material.

This CDR3 is built from 16 residues. V was clipped by 6 bases and J by 2 bases, with 16 bases between them. The germline gives CDR1 LNHDA, CDR2 SQIVND (reference sequence). Under the authors' procedure: Estimated nucleated cell counts came from reference gene primer amplification. Here immunoSEQ multiplex PCR was the method, and the copy in TCRdb shows in-frame clones only, minus some. The V and J calls and clone size were taken over from that table, and D and trimming were inferred from the DNA. The sample has tens of thousands of clones; 90% to 95% are singletons. This sequence joins TRBV19 and TRBJ2-2; possible D gene TRBD2, 6 bases. The sample was peripheral blood. This receptor was taken from a man aged 55 to 70 with acute or convalescent COVID-19. The CDR3 coding sequence is TGTGCCAGTAGGACTAGAGGCGGGCGTAACACCGGGGAGCTGTTTTTT. It translates to CASRTRGGRNTGELFF.